This is a list of T cell receptor beta chains from one sample in a study of blood T cell repertoires in COVID-19. Assay: immunoSEQ multiplex PCR; the TCRdb copy retains only in-frame clones and omits some. This table has about 46,000 clones, roughly 88% appearing once. Sequences were obtained from peripheral blood. All receptors derive from a man over 45 with acute or convalescent COVID-19. CDR3s include the opening cysteine and the closing phenylalanine or tryptophan. The D gene is left open where the match is weak. Some rows mark clone size as missing; the rest say once, few, many or name a class of expanded clone.

D	V	size	J	DNA	CDR3
TRBD2	TRBV11-1	NA	TRBJ2-1	TGTGCCAGCAGCCCCGGGACTAGCTTAATCGATGAGCAGTTCTTC	CASSPGTSLIDEQFF
TRBD1	TRBV2	NA	TRBJ1-2	TGTGCCAGCAGCTACCTCCGGGACAGGGGGTTCAGTGGCTACACCTTC	CASSYLRDRGFSGYTF
NA	TRBV4-1	once	TRBJ2-7	TGCGCCAGCAGCTACGGGACTCAAACCTACGAGCAGTACTTC	CASSYGTQTYEQYF
NA	TRBV9	NA	TRBJ2-7	TGTGCCAGCAGCGCGAGTACAGGGAATTACGAGCAGTACTTC	CASSASTGNYEQYF
NA	TRBV19	NA	TRBJ2-1	TGTGCCAGTGGCAGGGGTCCCTACAATGAGCAGTTCTTC	CASGRGPYNEQFF
TRBD2	TRBV5-4	NA	TRBJ2-7	TGTGCCAGCAGCTTGGGGATGCGGGAGAAACACTTC	CASSLGMREKHF
TRBD1	TRBV11-2	NA	TRBJ2-2	TGTGCCAGCAGCTATAATCGACAGGGGGCGAACACCGGGGAGCTGTTTTTT	CASSYNRQGANTGELFF
NA	TRBV2	NA	TRBJ1-2	TGTGCCAGCCGACCCCGGACAGCGATTAACTATGGCTACACCTTC	CASRPRTAINYGYTF
NA	TRBV9	NA	TRBJ1-5	TGTGCCAGCAGCGTATCCGGCAATCAGCCCCAGCATTTT	CASSVSGNQPQHF
TRBD2	TRBV6-6	NA	TRBJ2-1	TGTGCCAGCTGTAGGGGAGGGAGCTCCTACAATGAGCAGTTCTTC	CASCRGGSSYNEQFF
NA	TRBV3-1/TRBV3-2	NA	TRBJ2-1	TGTGCCAGCAGCCATCAACTAGGAAACTCCTACAATGAGCAGTTCTTC	CASSHQLGNSYNEQFF
TRBD1	TRBV5-1	NA	TRBJ1-4	TGCGCCAGCAGCCTCCAGGGGGCGGCTAATGAAAAACTGTTTTTT	CASSLQGAANEKLFF
NA	TRBV21-1	NA	TRBJ2-7	TGTGCCAGCAGCGAAAAAGGGGCGGCAGTTTCCTACGAGCAGTACTTC	CASSEKGAAVSYEQYF
NA	TRBV20-1	NA	TRBJ2-7	TGCAGTGCTCAGGAGGGAGAGCAGTACTTC	CSAQEGEQYF
TRBD2	TRBV7-9	once	TRBJ2-3	TGTGCCAGCGTTCTTAGCGGGAGCCCAGATACGCAGTATTTT	CASVLSGSPDTQYF
TRBD1	TRBV5-1	NA	TRBJ1-1	TGCGCCAGCAGCCGCAGGACAGGGGCGGACAACACTGAAGCTTTCTTT	CASSRRTGADNTEAFF
NA	TRBV7-2	NA	TRBJ2-5	TGTGCCAGCAGCTTGGGACGGAGGGAGGAGACCCAGTACTTC	CASSLGRREETQYF
NA	TRBV6-5	NA	TRBJ1-5	TGTGCCAGCACCAGAGATAACAGTTTCAATCAGCCCCAGCATTTT	CASTRDNSFNQPQHF
NA	TRBV29-1	NA	TRBJ1-5	TGCAGCGTTGGCGGAGGGGACGATCAGCCCCAGCATTTT	CSVGGGDDQPQHF
NA	TRBV5-1	few	TRBJ2-2	TGCGCCAGCAGCTTAGCTGCGGGGAACACCGGGGAGCTGTTTTTT	CASSLAAGNTGELFF
TRBD2	TRBV11-2	NA	TRBJ2-7	TGTGCCAGCAGGCTGAGCGGGGGGATATACGAGCAGTACTTC	CASRLSGGIYEQYF
TRBD1	TRBV7-9	few	TRBJ2-7	TGTGCCAGCAGCTTACCCAGGACAGGGCGAAGCTCCTACGAGCAGTACTTC	CASSLPRTGRSSYEQYF
TRBD1	TRBV7-8	once	TRBJ2-7	TGTGCCAGCAGCGCCGGGACAGAACGCGAGCAGTACTTC	CASSAGTEREQYF
TRBD1	TRBV11-3	NA	TRBJ1-1	TGTGCCAGCAGCTTAGATGGGACAGCCAACACTGAAGCTTTCTTT	CASSLDGTANTEAFF
NA	TRBV7-2	NA	TRBJ2-1	TGTGCCAGCAGCCTCTTCGGCAATGAGCAGTTCTTC	CASSLFGNEQFF
TRBD1	TRBV4-2	NA	TRBJ2-5	TGTGCCAGCAGCCAGGGACAGTTCCAAGAGACCCAGTACTTC	CASSQGQFQETQYF
NA	TRBV21-1	once	TRBJ2-7	TGTGCCAGCAGCAAAGTCCGGGACAGGGGTAACAACGAGCAGTACTTC	CASSKVRDRGNNEQYF
NA	TRBV6-5	NA	TRBJ1-5	TGTGCCAGCAGTCCGGACAGCAGCAATCAGCCCCAGCATTTT	CASSPDSSNQPQHF
TRBD2	TRBV4-2	NA	TRBJ2-3	TGTGCCAGCAGCCCGATGACTAGCGGGAGCGCAGATACGCAGTATTTT	CASSPMTSGSADTQYF
TRBD1	TRBV28	NA	TRBJ2-3	TGTGCCAGCAGAGTACAGGGGGGAGATACGCAGTATTTT	CASRVQGGDTQYF
NA	TRBV19	NA	TRBJ2-7	TGTGCCAGTAGTGGCGCTAGGGGATCACGCTACGAGCAGTACTTC	CASSGARGSRYEQYF
NA	TRBV6-1	NA	TRBJ2-7	TGTGCCAGCAGTGAAGGGCAGGGCGTAGGTTACGAGCAGTACTTC	CASSEGQGVGYEQYF
NA	TRBV14	NA	TRBJ2-1	TGTGCCAGCAGCCAAGCGCCCCCCCGGGATGAGCAGTTCTTC	CASSQAPPRDEQFF
NA	TRBV25-1	NA	TRBJ2-3	TGTGCCAGCAGTGGAGGACTAATAGCTGCAGATACGCAGTATTTT	CASSGGLIAADTQYF
NA	TRBV2	NA	TRBJ1-4	TGTGCCAGCAGGTGGACAGACATTAATGAAAAACTGTTTTTT	CASRWTDINEKLFF
NA	TRBV7-9	NA	TRBJ2-2	TGTGCCAGCAGCTATTCTACCGGGGAGCTGTTTTTT	CASSYSTGELFF
NA	TRBV19	NA	TRBJ1-5	TGTGCCAGTAGTATCCGACAAGCACTCTCGACCCAGCATTTT	CASSIRQALSTQHF
TRBD2	TRBV28	few	TRBJ2-7	TGTGCCAGCAGTTTTAAGGGGACTAGCTCCTACGAGCAGTACTTC	CASSFKGTSSYEQYF
NA	TRBV7-6	NA	TRBJ2-5	TGTGCCAGCAGCTCCGGGGACGGCCGGGCGGGGGAGACCCAGTACTTC	CASSSGDGRAGETQYF
NA	TRBV28	NA	TRBJ1-2	TGTGCCAGCAGTTTAGGGGCAGGGTTTCCCAACTATGGCTACACCTTC	CASSLGAGFPNYGYTF
NA	TRBV5-5	NA	TRBJ1-2	TGTGCCAGCAGCTTCGAGAACCCCGCGGGAGACGCTTATGGCTACACCTTC	CASSFENPAGDAYGYTF